This entry features one TCR beta chain sequence. This CDR3 has 14 amino acids. V was trimmed by 6 bases and J by 2 bases, leaving 14 bases between them. Germline CDR1 MNHEY, CDR2 SMNVEV (reference sequence). The method was immunoSEQ multiplex PCR; TCRdb's version includes in-frame clones alone and lacks a portion of them. The sample consists of 60,000 to 70,000 clones, about 86% of them appearing once. The data stem from a study of OX40 agonist ivuxolimab in advanced cancers. Looking at the study overall: Patients assigned to dose escalation were diagnosed with hepatocellular carcinoma, melanoma, renal cell or head and neck cancer. It was permissible to have had prior anti-PD-1, anti-PD-L1 or anti-CTLA-4 therapy, and around 40% had some. Partial responses were achieved by three patients, of whom one had hepatocellular carcinoma and two had cutaneous melanoma.

The origin of this receptor is an adult with an advanced solid tumor such as melanoma, head and neck, liver or kidney cancer. The rearrangement links TRBV27 to TRBJ2-7, with D possibly matching TRBD1 (6 bases). Specimen: CD4+ or CD8+ T cells sorted from blood, collected in a trial of the OX40 agonist ivuxolimab. The CDR3 region is CASRERTAPYEQYF. CDR3 nucleotide sequence: TGTGCCAGCAGGGAGCGGACAGCACCCTACGAGCAGTACTTC.